Described below is a single T cell receptor (beta chain) sequence and its context. This sample was included in a study of T cells in Graves' hyperthyroidism and ophthalmopathy. The CDR3 contains 14 residues. With V trimmed by 8 bases and J by 7 bases, 9 bases remained unmatched. RNA transcripts provided the source from which TCR beta CDR3 regions were amplified. Carried out on the TCR CDR3, a first-round RT-PCR used the HTBI primer set. TCRdb fed the multiplex PCR reads into MiXCR, producing one record per CDR3 protein. The sample carries around 530,000 distinct CDR3 sequences, roughly a sixth recorded once.

Sequencing was done on a sample of blood. This clonotype was obtained from a woman between 18 and 29 years old with Graves' ophthalmopathy. The rearrangement uses TRBV12-3 or TRBV12-4 and TRBJ1-5, with 9 bases lining up with TRBD1. The CDR3 here is CASGRTGAGQPQHF. The CDR3 DNA sequence: TGTGCCAGCGGGCGGACAGGGGCGGGCCAGCCCCAGCATTTT.